This T cell receptor beta chain was sequenced in a study of T-cell memory formation after mild COVID-19. After removal of 9 bases from V and 7 bases from J, the junction contained 8 bases not matched to a gene. This CDR3 is built from 13 residues. CDR1 is KGHDR and CDR2 is SFDVKD in the germline V gene. Constant-segment primers were used for 5'RACE, and the resulting TCR alpha and TCR beta cDNA libraries carried sample barcodes and UMIs. Using its own MiXCR run on the 5' RACE reads, TCRdb lists one record per CDR3 protein. The table records about 250,000 distinct CDR3 sequences, roughly 18% of them present only once. Whole-study results and caveats: Mostly located in CM and EM were contracting CD4+ clones, with contracting CD8+ clones located in EMRA. Cross-reactive memory apparently joined, as some responding clones appeared in pre-infection memory. CD4/CD8 balance held among clones contracting day 15 to 85, and later expanders leaned CD4+.

For this clonotype: Antigen: not known.

The sequence was obtained from a man younger than 35 who had mild COVID-19 (a few samples of this study predate the infection). Cell type and time point are not known. The specimen sequenced was PBMCs or a T cell subset sorted from them (not recorded which). The chain joins TRBV24-1 to TRBJ2-5, with TRBD1 matching over 9 bases. CDR3 residues: CATSRGTGRTQYF. CDR3 in DNA: TGTGCCACCTCCAGGGGGACAGGGAGGACCCAGTACTTC.